The rows below give T cell receptor beta chains drawn from one sample of a study of shared clonotypes between healthy human individuals. The method was immunoSEQ multiplex PCR; TCRdb's version includes in-frame clones alone and lacks a portion of them. In the table there are about 1 million clones, about 75% of which are singletons. Specimen: memory CD4+ T cells sorted from blood. Receptor source: a man aged 18 to 29 in good health. Each CDR3 is given with its conserved first and last residue. Each record gives: CDR3 protein, CDR3 DNA, D gene, V gene, J gene, clone size. The D gene is left open where the match is weak. Only some rows state a clone size, as once, few, many or a class for expanded clones.

CAWSDRRFGNYEQYF	TGTGCCTGGAGTGACCGGAGGTTTGGGAACTACGAGCAGTACTTC	NA	TRBV30	TRBJ2-7	NA
CASSPQGYTDTQYF	TGTGCCAGCTCACCCCAGGGTTACACAGATACGCAGTATTTT	NA	TRBV18	TRBJ2-3	few
CASSVTSMQTQYF	TGTGCCAGCAGCGTAACTAGCATGCAGACCCAGTACTTC	NA	TRBV9	TRBJ2-5	NA
CAISAPLGERGGRTDTQYF	TGTGCCATCAGTGCCCCTCTGGGGGAGCGGGGGGGCCGAACAGATACGCAGTATTTT	TRBD2	TRBV10-3	TRBJ2-3	few
CAISETIQQYF	TGTGCCATCAGTGAGACGATCCAGCAGTACTTC	NA	TRBV10-3	TRBJ2-7	few
CASRPGLAGETDNEQFF	TGTGCCAGCAGGCCGGGACTAGCGGGAGAAACCGACAATGAGCAGTTCTTC	TRBD2	TRBV7-8	TRBJ2-1	NA
CASRPTGPETQYF	TGCGCCAGCAGGCCGACAGGGCCAGAGACCCAGTACTTC	TRBD1	TRBV5-1	TRBJ2-5	NA
CASSLESWANEKLFF	TGTGCCAGCAGCTTAGAGTCGTGGGCTAATGAAAAACTGTTTTTT	NA	TRBV7-6	TRBJ1-4	NA
CASSSYRANQPQHF	TGTGCCAGCAGTTCGTACAGGGCCAATCAGCCCCAGCATTTT	NA	TRBV28	TRBJ1-5	NA
CAWRRGFGNTIYF	TGTGCCTGGAGAAGGGGCTTTGGAAACACCATATATTTT	NA	TRBV30	TRBJ1-3	NA
CASSSSGTGSYNEQFF	TGTGCCAGCAGCTCCTCCGGGACAGGCTCCTACAATGAGCAGTTCTTC	TRBD1	TRBV7-2	TRBJ2-1	NA
CAISVGSTDTQYF	TGTGCCATCAGTGTGGGTAGCACAGATACGCAGTATTTT	NA	TRBV10-3	TRBJ2-3	NA
CASSSPSGAYEQYF	TGTGCCAGCAGCTCACCTAGCGGCGCCTACGAGCAGTACTTC	TRBD2	TRBV27	TRBJ2-7	NA
CALPRGTSYEQYF	TGTGCCCTTCCCAGAGGTACCTCCTACGAGCAGTACTTC	NA	TRBV19	TRBJ2-7	NA
CASSFARYTDTQYF	TGCGCCAGCAGCTTCGCCAGGTACACAGATACGCAGTATTTT	NA	TRBV5-1	TRBJ2-3	NA
CSVVPLAGGPKDIQYF	TGCAGCGTTGTACCTCTAGCGGGAGGCCCGAAGGACATTCAGTACTTC	TRBD2	TRBV29-1	TRBJ2-4	NA
CASSLVSGRSNQPQHF	TGTGCCAGCAGCTTAGTGTCCGGACGGAGCAATCAGCCCCAGCATTTT	NA	TRBV7-8	TRBJ1-5	once
CASSLTGDQPQHF	TGTGCCAGCAGCTTAACAGGGGATCAGCCCCAGCATTTT	TRBD1	TRBV7-2	TRBJ1-5	few
CASSTRPGTSGGAYEQYF	TGTGCCAGTAGTACCCGTCCCGGGACTAGCGGGGGGGCGTACGAGCAGTACTTC	TRBD2	TRBV19	TRBJ2-7	NA
CASTTVGDTQYF	TGTGCCAGCACCACTGTTGGAGATACGCAGTATTTT	NA	TRBV28	TRBJ2-3	NA
CASSRVGGRGGYTF	TGCGCCAGCAGCCGGGTGGGGGGGCGCGGTGGCTACACCTTC	NA	TRBV4-1	TRBJ1-2	NA
CSASYEETQYF	TGCAGTGCTTCCTATGAAGAGACCCAGTACTTC	NA	TRBV20-1	TRBJ2-5	NA
CSVAVPGDTQYF	TGCAGCGTGGCGGTTCCGGGAGATACGCAGTATTTT	NA	TRBV29-1	TRBJ2-3	NA
CASSLRVGEQYF	TGCGCCAGCAGCTTGCGGGTCGGCGAGCAGTACTTC	NA	TRBV5-1	TRBJ2-7	NA
CASSYTGIFSGNTIYF	TGTGCCAGCAGCTATACAGGGATTTTTTCTGGAAACACCATATATTTT	NA	TRBV27	TRBJ1-3	NA
CSARVWETQYF	TGCAGTGCTAGAGTCTGGGAGACCCAGTACTTC	NA	TRBV20-1	TRBJ2-5	NA
CASSDAGGANTQYF	TGTGCCAGCAGTGACGCCGGAGGGGCGAATACGCAGTATTTT	NA	TRBV25-1	TRBJ2-3	NA
CASSTRTALNTEAFF	TGTGCCAGCAGCACCCGGACGGCCCTGAACACTGAAGCTTTCTTT	NA	TRBV5-8	TRBJ1-1	NA
CSVEGQGQGPLNYGYTF	TGCAGCGTTGAAGGTCAAGGACAGGGCCCGCTCAACTATGGCTACACCTTC	TRBD1	TRBV29-1	TRBJ1-2	NA
CASSPPGTSLSEQYF	TGTGCCAGTAGTCCGCCCGGGACTAGTCTCTCCGAGCAGTACTTC	TRBD2	TRBV19	TRBJ2-7	NA
CASSGARGAQETQYF	TGCGCCAGCAGTGGGGCCAGGGGGGCCCAAGAGACCCAGTACTTC	NA	TRBV5-1	TRBJ2-5	NA
CASSSPRTGSEKLFF	TGTGCCAGCAGTAGCCCCCGGACAGGGTCTGAAAAACTGTTTTTT	TRBD1	TRBV6-5	TRBJ1-4	NA
CASSLWGGTSGGNTQYF	TGCGCCAGCAGCTTGTGGGGAGGTACTAGCGGGGGAAATACGCAGTATTTT	TRBD2	TRBV5-1	TRBJ2-3	NA
CASSFQGAGADTQYF	TGTGCCAGCAGTTTCCAGGGGGCTGGGGCAGATACGCAGTATTTT	TRBD1	TRBV28	TRBJ2-3	NA
CASSFSRSSYEQYF	TGTGCCAGCAGCTTTTCCCGGAGCTCCTACGAGCAGTACTTC	NA	TRBV5-8	TRBJ2-7	NA
CASSFTGGLQETQYF	TGTGCCAGCAGTTTCACCGGAGGGTTACAGGAGACCCAGTACTTC	NA	TRBV28	TRBJ2-5	NA
CAWSRIGGAFSEQFF	TGTGCCTGGAGTCGGATCGGGGGGGCCTTTAGTGAGCAGTTCTTC	TRBD2	TRBV30	TRBJ2-1	once
CASSVRDNEQFF	TGTGCCAGCAGCGTCCGGGACAATGAGCAGTTCTTC	NA	TRBV9	TRBJ2-1	once
CASSGQGLNTEAFF	TGTGCCAGCAGTGGTCAGGGCTTGAACACTGAAGCTTTCTTT	NA	TRBV6-5	TRBJ1-1	NA
CASSTRFGYTF	TGTGCCAGTAGTACCAGGTTTGGCTACACCTTC	NA	TRBV19	TRBJ1-2	NA
CAISGVGGSTEAFF	TGTGCCATCAGTGGGGTCGGCGGATCCACTGAAGCTTTCTTT	NA	TRBV10-3	TRBJ1-1	NA
CASAPPFGQNTEAFF	TGTGCCAGCGCACCTCCCTTCGGACAGAACACTGAAGCTTTCTTT	NA	TRBV18	TRBJ1-1	NA
CAIRGTGKAPNTEAFF	TGTGCCATCAGGGGGACAGGGAAGGCCCCTAACACTGAAGCTTTCTTT	TRBD1	TRBV10-3	TRBJ1-1	NA
CASSSVGVNTEAFF	TGCGCCAGCAGCTCGGTTGGGGTGAACACTGAAGCTTTCTTT	NA	TRBV5-1	TRBJ1-1	NA
CAISPTSGDAGELFF	TGTGCCATCAGCCCGACTAGCGGGGACGCCGGGGAGCTGTTTTTT	TRBD2	TRBV10-3	TRBJ2-2	NA
CASSLRTGELFF	TGTGCCAGCAGCCTCAGGACCGGGGAGCTGTTTTTT	NA	TRBV28	TRBJ2-2	NA
CSALREEQFF	TGCAGTGCTTTGCGAGAGGAGCAGTTCTTC	NA	TRBV20-1	TRBJ2-1	few
CASSYWGNTEAFF	TGTGCCAGCAGTTACTGGGGGAACACTGAAGCTTTCTTT	NA	TRBV6-5	TRBJ1-1	NA
CASSPGTIGAKNIQYF	TGTGCCAGCAGCCCGGGGACTATCGGCGCCAAAAACATTCAGTACTTC	TRBD2	TRBV11-2	TRBJ2-4	NA
CASSLVGSSDTQYF	TGTGCCAGCAGCTTGGTTGGTAGTTCAGATACGCAGTATTTT	NA	TRBV5-4	TRBJ2-3	once